Each of the 13 T cell receptor beta chains below was sequenced from the same sample in a study of blood T cell repertoires in COVID-19. Assay: immunoSEQ multiplex PCR; the TCRdb copy retains only in-frame clones and omits some. The sample lists 200,000 to 250,000 clones, 85% to 90% seen once, with around 1% in the top ten. Sequenced: PBMCs or T cells enriched from blood (not recorded which). The receptors were sampled from a man aged 45-60 years who had been exposed to COVID-19.

The V call is TRBV11-2, the J call TRBJ2-5; TRBD1 agrees at 8 bases. The germline CDR1 and CDR2 sequences are SGHAT and FQNNGV. This CDR3 is built from 14 residues. J was trimmed by 2 bases and V by 5 bases; bases with no gene match: 4. The CDR3 DNA sequence: TGTGCCAGCAGCCTCGGGACAGGACAAGAGACCCAGTACTTC. This codes for CASSLGTGQETQYF.

J is TRBJ1-5 and V is TRBV5-1; maybe TRBD1 (6 bases). The V and J ends lost 2 bases and 2 bases respectively, with 11 bases between them. This CDR3 comprises 15 residues. Germline V gene data show CDR1 as SGHRS and CDR2 as YFSETQ. DNA of the CDR3: TGCGCCAGCAGCTTAATGTCAGGGGGCAATCAGCCCCAGCATTTT. Translating it yields CASSLMSGGNQPQHF.

The V gene is TRBV6-5, the J gene TRBJ2-7; possible D gene TRBD1, 5 bases. The length of the CDR3 is 13 residues. Trimming shortened V by 6 bases and J by 4 bases, and 13 bases separated the two germline ends. CDR1 is MNHEY and CDR2 is SVGAGI in the germline V gene. DNA of the CDR3: TGTGCCAGCAGCAAATCAGGGAATTACGAGCAGTACTTC. Translation gives CASSKSGNYEQYF.

The chain links TRBV7-9 to TRBJ1-4, with a tentative D call TRBD1 (6 bases). Trimming removed 3 bases from V and 4 bases from J, with 15 bases in between. CDR1 SEHNR and CDR2 FQNEAQ come from the germline V gene (reference sequence). This CDR3 region has 16 residues. In nucleotides, the CDR3 is TGTGCCAGCAGCTTCCCAGGGGCCGAACTTAATGAAAAACTGTTTTTT. Translated: CASSFPGAELNEKLFF.

The gene calls are TRBV28 and TRBJ2-1; TRBD2 agrees at 8 bases. Germline CDR1 is MDHEN and CDR2 is SYDVKM. The CDR3 is made up of 15 amino acids. After removal of 5 bases from V and 4 bases from J, the junction contained 7 bases not matched to a gene. In DNA form, the CDR3 reads TGTGCCAGCAGTCCCGTGGCGGGGGGATACAATGAGCAGTTCTTC. It specifies CASSPVAGGYNEQFF.

This clone was observed once. The chain uses TRBV7-2 and TRBJ2-2; a possible D gene is TRBD1 (5 bases). Germline V gives CDR1 SGHTA, CDR2 FQGNSA. Trimming removed 3 bases at V and 6 bases at J, with 17 bases between. The CDR3 runs to 16 residues. The CDR3 nucleotides read TGTGCCAGCAGCTTGGAATTAGCAGGGTGGGCCGGGGAGCTGTTTTTT. It translates to CASSLELAGWAGELFF. Together with reference TRBV7-2 and TRBJ2-2, the CDR3 gives the full variable domain: GAGVSQSPSNKVTEKGKDVELRCDPISGHTALYWYRQSLGQGLEFLIYFQGNSAPDKSGLPSDRFSAERTGGSVSTLTIQRTQQEDSAVYLCASSLELAGWAGELFFGEGSRLTVL.

This clone was seen a single time. V is TRBV28 and J is TRBJ1-1, with TRBD1 matching 12 bases. In germline, CDR1 is MDHEN, CDR2 SYDVKM. The CDR3 length is 13 residues. The V and J ends lost 4 bases and 10 bases, in that order; junction bases with no gene match: 4. CDR3 in DNA: TGTGCCAGCAGTTCGGGACAGGGGGCCGCAGCTTTCTTT. It is translated as CASSSGQGAAAFF. The full variable domain, completed using reference TRBV28 and TRBJ1-1, is DVKVTQSSRYLVKRTGEKVFLECVQDMDHENMFWYRQDPGLGLRLIYFSYDVKMKEKGDIPEGYSVSREKKERFSLILESASTNQTSMYLCASSSGQGAAAFFGQGTRLTVV.

The chain employs TRBV2 and TRBJ1-1, with D maybe TRBD1 (5 bases). The CDR3 runs to 11 residues. CDR1 and CDR2 from the germline V gene are SNHLY and FYNNEI. Trimming removed 6 bases from V and 11 bases from J, with 13 bases in between. The CDR3 region has the DNA TGTGCCAGCAGCGACGACAGTAGGGCTTTCTTT. Translated: CASSDDSRAFF.

The rearrangement links TRBV18 to TRBJ1-3; maybe TRBD1 (6 bases). Trimming cost V 3 bases and J 1 base, with 7 bases left between them. The CDR3 totals 14 residues. Germline V gene sequence: CDR1 KGHSH, CDR2 LQKENI. In nucleotides, the CDR3 is TGTGCCAGCTCACCGCAGGGGTCTGGAAACACCATATATTTT. It specifies CASSPQGSGNTIYF.

Written as DNA, the CDR3 is TGCGCCAGCAGCCAAGGCCCTTTGTTACTGGATACGCAGTATTTT. Translation gives CASSQGPLLLDTQYF. The V and J genes are TRBV4-1 and TRBJ2-3; no firm D call. Germline V lookup: CDR1 MGHRA, CDR2 YSYEKL. V was pared by 1 base and J by 6 bases, with 14 bases between. This CDR3 has 15 amino acids.

The genes are TRBV9 and TRBJ1-6; a weak D match, TRBD1 (5 bases). From germline, CDR1 is SGDLS and CDR2 YYNGEE. This CDR3 spans 14 amino acids. V lost 0 bases and J lost 7, with 8 bases in between. The CDR3 DNA sequence: TGTGCCAGCAGCGTAGGGGCAGGGAATTCACCCCTCCACTTT. Protein: CASSVGAGNSPLHF.

The chain employs TRBV19 and TRBJ1-2; the D is unclear. The germline V gene encodes CDR1 LNHDA and CDR2 SQIVND (reference sequence). The CDR3 length is 14 residues. The V gene lost 4 bases and the J gene lost 4 bases, with 13 bases spanning the gap. The CDR3 nucleotides are TGTGCCAGTAGTAGCGTTACAGCATCCTATGGCTACACCTTC. This encodes CASSSVTASYGYTF.

V usage is TRBV2 and J usage is TRBJ1-2; D is unresolved. V lost 3 bases and J 3 bases, leaving 14 bases between the germline ends. Germline CDR1 SNHLY, CDR2 FYNNEI. CDR3 size: 15 residues. The CDR3 DNA sequence: TGTGCCAGCAGTGAGATCCGCTTGACTTACTATGGCTACACCTTC. Protein sequence: CASSEIRLTYYGYTF. Full variable domain (rest looked up from reference TRBV2 and TRBJ1-2): EPEVTQTPSHQVTQMGQEVILRCVPISNHLYFYWYRQILGQKVEFLVSFYNNEISEKSEIFDDQFSVERPDGSNFTLKIRSTKLEDSAMYFCASSEIRLTYYGYTFGSGTRLTVV.